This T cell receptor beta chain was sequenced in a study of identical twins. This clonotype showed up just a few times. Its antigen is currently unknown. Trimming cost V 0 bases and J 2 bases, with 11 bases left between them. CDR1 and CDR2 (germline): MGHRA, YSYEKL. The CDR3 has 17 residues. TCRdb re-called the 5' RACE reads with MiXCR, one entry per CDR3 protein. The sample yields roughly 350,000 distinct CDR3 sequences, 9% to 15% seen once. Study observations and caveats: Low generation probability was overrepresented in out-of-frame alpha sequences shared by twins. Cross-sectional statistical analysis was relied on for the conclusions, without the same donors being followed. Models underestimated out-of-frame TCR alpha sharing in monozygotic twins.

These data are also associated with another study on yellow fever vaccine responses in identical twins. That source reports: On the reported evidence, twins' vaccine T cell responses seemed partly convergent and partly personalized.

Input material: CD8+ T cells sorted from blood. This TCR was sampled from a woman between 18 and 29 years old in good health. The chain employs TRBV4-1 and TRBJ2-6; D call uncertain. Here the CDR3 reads CASSQDIRGTGANVLTF. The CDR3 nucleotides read TGCGCCAGCAGCCAAGACATACGCGGAACTGGGGCCAACGTCCTGACTTTC.